A single TCR beta chain is shown here with its context. The data stem from a study of T cells in localized non-small cell lung cancer. The length of the CDR3 is 15 residues. Germline V gene lookup returns CDR1 MNHNS and CDR2 SASEGT. V dropped 5 bases and J dropped 7; count of bases not matched to a gene: 8. The table came from immunoSEQ multiplex PCR; TCRdb's copy has only in-frame clones and leaves some out. The sample gives just over 20,000 clones, approximately 88% of which show up once; around 2.4% is in the top ten. The material was peripheral blood, obtained before any cancer treatment. The V and J genes are TRBV6-1 and TRBJ1-1; 12 bases map to TRBD1. The source of this sequence is a man aged 35 to 69 with stage I lung adenocarcinoma. In DNA, the CDR3 is TGTGCCAGCAGTAGGGACAGGGGGCCGGTTTTTGAAGCTTTCTTT. It is translated as CASSRDRGPVFEAFF.